The sequence of this T cell receptor beta chain was determined in a study of CD8 T cells in Susac syndrome. Germline loops: CDR1 SGHRS, CDR2 YFSETQ. The V and J ends lost 0 bases and 2 bases respectively, with 13 bases between them. The CDR3 has 16 residues. With random hexamers, 0.5 to 1 ug RNA was reverse transcribed. An immunoSEQ multiplex PCR amplified TCR beta CDR3 over 54 Vbeta and 13 Jbeta. MiXCR, run by TCRdb on the immunoSEQ multiplex PCR reads, gives a single entry per CDR3 protein. The sample holds roughly 130,000 distinct CDR3 sequences; 95% are singletons and the top ten take approximately 0.12%. Sequencing of TCR beta was carried out in blood CD8+ and CD4+ T cells. The patients serving as multiple sclerosis controls were treatment-naive. They had stable or active relapsing-remitting disease and fulfilled revised McDonald criteria. Negative isolation was applied to CD8+ and CD4+ T cells, and FACS enrichment was applied to TEMRA cells.

The genes are TRBV5-1 and TRBJ2-3; D is perhaps TRBD2 (5 bases). This sequence was found in a human donor with multiple sclerosis. Input material: CD4+ T cells from PBMCs. For the CDR3, the DNA is TGCGCCAGCAGCTTGGGGACGGGAACCACCACAGATACGCAGTATTTT. Its protein product is CASSLGTGTTTDTQYF.